This T cell receptor (beta chain) originates from a study of cytomegalovirus exposure and HLA in healthy donors. PCR used 60 Vbeta primers and 13 Jbeta primers. Only in-frame clones appear in the TCRdb table, and some are missing; sequencing was by immunoSEQ multiplex PCR. In the table there are more than 80,000 clones, 70% to 75% of which are singletons. Sample: PBMCs. This TCR derives from a female donor in good health and CMV-seronegative.

CDR3 in DNA: TGTGCCAGCAGCTCGGGGCAAGAGACCCAGTACTTC. Protein sequence: CASSSGQETQYF. The gene calls are TRBV5-4 and TRBJ2-5, with D tentatively TRBD2 (5 bases). Germline V gene data show CDR1 as SGHNT and CDR2 as YYREEE (reference sequence). CDR3 length: 12 amino acids. V gave up 3 bases and J gave up 2 bases, with 5 bases separating them.